This passage covers 29 T cell receptor beta chains from one sample sequenced in a study of OX40 agonist ivuxolimab in advanced cancers. The assay was immunoSEQ multiplex PCR, and TCRdb's table has in-frame clones only and misses some. The sample lists over 25,000 clones, around 81% occurring once. This sample comprised CD4+ or CD8+ T cells sorted from blood, obtained in a trial of the OX40 agonist ivuxolimab. The receptors derive from an adult with an advanced solid tumor such as melanoma, head and neck, liver or kidney cancer.

The rearrangement joins TRBV30 to TRBJ2-7, with TRBD1 as a possible D gene (5 bases). Between the trimmed V and J ends, which lost 3 bases and 2 bases, there was a span of 14 bases. The CDR3 spans 14 residues. The germline V gene encodes CDR1 GTSNPN and CDR2 SVGIG (reference sequence). CDR3 DNA: TGTGCCTGGAGCCTAACAGGATCCACCTACGAGCAGTACTTC. Encoded protein: CAWSLTGSTYEQYF.

V is TRBV7-9 and J is TRBJ1-1; D is ambiguous. The V gene lost 1 base and the J gene lost 5 bases, with 11 bases spanning the gap. CDR1 is SEHNR and CDR2 is FQNEAQ in the germline V gene (reference sequence). The CDR3 length is 14 residues. The chain's CDR3 is CASSLVWGSTEAFF. The CDR3 nucleotides are TGTGCCAGCAGCTTAGTGTGGGGTAGTACTGAAGCTTTCTTT.

This sequence joins TRBV27 and TRBJ1-6; D unclear. CDR1 is MNHEY and CDR2 is SMNVEV in the germline V gene (reference sequence). The CDR3 runs 15 residues. V lost 0 bases and J 7 bases, leaving 10 bases between the germline ends. In nucleotides, the CDR3 is TGTGCCAGCAGTTTATCGAGAGGGCACAATTCACCCCTCCACTTT. Protein product: CASSLSRGHNSPLHF.

This clone was seen a single time. This rearrangement joins TRBV9 to TRBJ2-3, with 9 bases fitting TRBD1. CDR3 length equals 14 residues. CDR1 and CDR2 (germline): SGDLS, YYNGEE. With V trimmed by 4 bases and J by 4 bases, 4 bases remained unmatched. CDR3: CASSLTGGADTQYF. The CDR3 DNA reads TGTGCCAGCAGCCTTACAGGGGGCGCAGATACGCAGTATTTT.

This clone was counted between two and nine times. The genes are TRBV5-6 and TRBJ1-2; TRBD1 agrees at 9 bases. CDR3 size: 16 residues. Germline-derived CDR1 and CDR2 are SGHDT and YYEEEE. Trimming at V came to 3 bases and at J to 3 bases, leaving 9 bases not matched to a gene. CDR3 nucleotides: TGTGCCAGCAGCTGGGGGACAGGGCTATTAGACTATGGCTACACCTTC. It encodes CASSWGTGLLDYGYTF.

The chain recombines TRBV6-1 with TRBJ2-7, with 7 nucleotides matching TRBD2. The CDR3 has 15 residues. Looked up from germline, CDR1 is MNHNS and CDR2 is SASEGT. V shed 9 bases and J 1 base; nucleotides not matched to a gene: 12. Here the CDR3 reads CASFRRRGVSYEQYF. The CDR3 coding sequence is TGTGCCAGTTTCCGTAGACGGGGGGTGTCCTACGAGCAGTACTTC.

The chain combines TRBV6-4 with TRBJ2-1; 11 bases are a match to TRBD2. CDR1 and CDR2 from the germline V gene are MRHNA and SNTAGT. Germline trimming cut 5 bases from V and 8 bases from J; bases unmatched to any gene: 8. The CDR3 is made up of 15 amino acids. CDR3 sequence reads: CASSQLAGDKDEQFF. CDR3 nucleotide sequence: TGTGCCAGCAGTCAACTAGCGGGAGATAAGGATGAGCAGTTCTTC.

This chain connects TRBV7-5 to TRBJ2-3; TRBD2, the table's D call, lacks a check against the DNA. TRBV7-5 is an annotated pseudogene. This CDR3 has 16 amino acids. This CDR3 reads CARSLEASGSTDTQYF. Here the CDR3 DNA reads TGTGCCAGAAGCTTAGAAGCTAGCGGTAGCACAGATACGCAGTATTTT.

The chain has TRBV11-2 and TRBJ2-3; D is undetermined. V was clipped by 5 bases and J by 2 bases, with 17 bases between them. Germline V gene data show CDR1 as SGHAT and CDR2 as FQNNGV. The CDR3 covers 16 residues. CDR3 bases: TGTGCCAGCAGCCCCTTGGCAGGCGTATACACAGATACGCAGTATTTT. It specifies CASSPLAGVYTDTQYF.

A few counts support this clone. The V call is TRBV28, the J call TRBJ2-5; the match to TRBD2 covers 8 bases. Looked up from germline, CDR1 is MDHEN and CDR2 is SYDVKM. Trimming removed 6 bases from V and 1 base from J; junction bases left unmatched: 4. The CDR3 length is 14 residues. The CDR3 DNA follows: TGTGCCAGCAGCCCGGGGGGGGCCCAAGAGACCCAGTACTTC. This encodes CASSPGGAQETQYF.

This chain connects TRBV5-4 to TRBJ2-1; 10 bases agree with TRBD2. The V and J ends lost 2 bases and 7 bases, in that order; junction bases with no gene match: 9. Germline CDR1 SGHNT, CDR2 YYREEE (reference sequence). The CDR3 extends over 16 amino acids. CDR3 region: CASSFPSAGGGNEQFF. DNA of the CDR3: TGTGCCAGCAGCTTCCCCTCAGCGGGAGGGGGTAATGAGCAGTTCTTC.

The chain couples TRBV5-1 to TRBJ1-1; D remains unclear. V was shortened by 0 bases and J by 4 bases, with 13 bases between the two germline ends. Looked up from germline, CDR1 is SGHRS and CDR2 is YFSETQ. The CDR3 covers 15 residues. The CDR3 DNA follows: TGCGCCAGCAGCTTGGACGGGGATTGGGGCACTGAAGCTTTCTTT. Translated, it gives CASSLDGDWGTEAFF.

The chain joins TRBV7-8 to TRBJ2-5; possible D gene TRBD2, 6 bases. The DNA end lines up better with TRBJ2-7; the J call may be wrong. Germline loops: CDR1 SGHVS, CDR2 FQNEAQ. This CDR3 comprises 14 residues. The CDR3 nucleotides are TGTGCCAGCAGCCCCCGGGGGTTCTACAACGAGCAGTACTTC. It codes for CASSPRGFYNEQYF.

The V and J genes are TRBV9 and TRBJ1-6; no reliable D call. The V gene lost 0 bases and the J gene lost 8 bases, with 9 bases spanning the gap. CDR1 and CDR2 (germline): SGDLS, YYNGEE. The CDR3 runs 14 residues. The CDR3 coding sequence is TGTGCCAGCAGCGTAGGTGACGCTGATTCACCCCTCCACTTT. Its protein is CASSVGDADSPLHF.

The genes are TRBV9 and TRBJ1-6; no reliable D call. CDR3 size: 16 residues. V gave up 4 bases and J gave up 7 bases, with 18 bases separating them. Germline CDR1 and CDR2: SGDLS and YYNGEE. CDR3 nucleotide sequence: TGTGCCAGCAGCCCACCCCAGAGTGGGGTGAATTCACCCCTCCACTTT. Protein product: CASSPPQSGVNSPLHF.

The DNA for the CDR3 is TGCGCCAGCAGCCAAGATGGGACAGTGGGACAGCCCCAGCATTTT. Protein sequence: CASSQDGTVGQPQHF. This chain connects TRBV4-1 to TRBJ1-5, with 7 bases lining up with TRBD1. J lost 7 bases, V lost 0 bases, and 6 bases had no gene match. Germline values: CDR1 MGHRA, CDR2 YSYEKL. The CDR3 runs to 15 residues.

V and J are TRBV5-5 and TRBJ1-5; no clear D. V dropped 4 bases and J dropped 4 bases, with 15 bases sitting between them. The germline V gene has CDR1 SGHKS and CDR2 YYEKEE (reference sequence). This CDR3 spans 15 amino acids. Written as DNA, the CDR3 is TGTGCCAGCAGCCTCCTTCTGTTGGGGAATCAGCCCCAGCATTTT. It encodes CASSLLLLGNQPQHF.

The chain couples TRBV30 to TRBJ1-6, with D possibly TRBD1 on 5 matching bases. Trimming left V 4 bases short and J 9 bases short, with 13 bases between. The CDR3 has 13 amino acids. Germline V lookup: CDR1 GTSNPN, CDR2 SVGIG (reference sequence). The CDR3 spells CAWKGDGTSPLHF. CDR3 sequence (DNA): TGTGCCTGGAAAGGGGATGGTACTTCACCCCTCCACTTT.

This clone came up a few times. CDR3 sequence (DNA): TGTGCCAGAGGACAGGGACTTTATCAGCCCCAGCATTTT. It yields the protein CARGQGLYQPQHF. V is TRBV21-1 and J is TRBJ1-5; the tabulated D call, TRBD1, remains unverified against the DNA. TRBV21-1 is recorded as a pseudogene. The CDR3 has 13 residues.

The chain recombines TRBV19 with TRBJ2-1, with 10 bases identical to TRBD1. V shed 3 bases and J 15 bases; nucleotides not matched to a gene: 8. Germline V CDR1 and CDR2: LNHDA, SQIVND (reference sequence). The CDR3 length is 13 residues. The CDR3 DNA sequence: TGTGCCAGTAGTATTGGGACAGGGGATCTTCGGTTCTTC. Translating it yields CASSIGTGDLRFF.

The chain couples TRBV6-5 to TRBJ1-4, with unresolved D. CDR3 length equals 14 residues. In germline, CDR1 is MNHEY, CDR2 SVGAGI. The V end was cut by 2 bases, the J end by 0 bases, with 4 bases between. CDR3 in DNA: TGTGCCAGCAGTTACGAAGCAACTAATGAAAAACTGTTTTTT. Translated: CASSYEATNEKLFF.

The chain is built from TRBV7-9 and TRBJ2-2; 8 bases line up with TRBD1. V shed 6 bases, J shed 7 bases, and the junction held 13 bases outside the gene matches. The CDR3 has 16 amino acids. Germline-derived CDR1 and CDR2 are SEHNR and FQNEAQ (reference sequence). CDR3 nucleotides: TGTGCCAGCAGTTCCGATCGCAGGGGGCGCGGCGGGGAGCTGTTTTTT. Protein: CASSSDRRGRGGELFF.

The chain employs TRBV28 and TRBJ2-4; TRBD2 agrees at 14 bases. The ends lost 2 bases at V and 9 bases at J; junction bases unmatched: 9. Germline CDR1 is MDHEN and CDR2 is SYDVKM. This CDR3 is built from 17 residues. Here the CDR3 DNA reads TGTGCCAGCAGTTTAGGACTAGCGGGAGGCCCCATATCCATTCAGTACTTC. It codes for CASSLGLAGGPISIQYF.

The chain uses TRBV5-6 and TRBJ2-2; TRBD2 matches 11 bases. Germline assignment: CDR1 SGHDT and CDR2 YYEEEE. With 4 bases clipped from V and 2 bases from J, the junction kept 7 bases outside the gene matches. The CDR3 has 17 residues. The CDR3 region is CASSNGLAGPNTGELFF. As DNA, the CDR3 is TGTGCCAGCAGCAATGGACTAGCGGGCCCAAACACCGGGGAGCTGTTTTTT.

The rearrangement joins TRBV6-5 to TRBJ2-3; 9 nucleotides match TRBD2. The CDR3 contains 14 residues. From germline, CDR1 is MNHEY and CDR2 SVGAGI. The trim removed 9 bases at V and 2 bases at J, leaving 6 bases unmatched. The CDR3 loop is CASHSGRDTDTQYF. In nucleotides, the CDR3 is TGTGCCAGTCATAGCGGGAGAGACACAGATACGCAGTATTTT.

The V gene is TRBV19, the J gene TRBJ2-1; perhaps D is TRBD1 or TRBD2 (5 bases each). Germline CDR1 reads LNHDA; CDR2 reads SQIVND (reference sequence). CDR3 length equals 17 residues. The V end lost 0 bases, the J end lost 0 bases, and 12 bases lay between the germline ends. CDR3 nucleotide sequence: TGTGCCAGTAGTATAGAGGGACGGGGAAGCTCCTACAATGAGCAGTTCTTC. This sequence encodes CASSIEGRGSSYNEQFF.

The chain links TRBV5-5 to TRBJ2-7, with 7 bases aligning to TRBD2. The germline gives CDR1 SGHKS, CDR2 YYEKEE (reference sequence). The CDR3 runs to 16 residues. V gave up 1 base and J gave up 0 bases; unmatched junction bases: 7. For the CDR3, the DNA is TGTGCCAGCAGCTTGAGCGGGGATCGAAGCTCCTACGAGCAGTACTTC. Amino acids: CASSLSGDRSSYEQYF.

This clone was detected only a few times. The V gene is TRBV5-8, the J gene TRBJ2-1, with D possibly matching TRBD1 (7 bases). The length of the CDR3 is 15 residues. Germline V gene data show CDR1 as SGHTS and CDR2 as YDEGEE. V was clipped by 3 bases and J by 8 bases, with 18 bases between them. CDR3 sequence reads: CASSWGLRGEDEQFF. The CDR3, as DNA: TGTGCCAGCAGCTGGGGCCTCAGGGGGGAGGATGAGCAGTTCTTC.

This rearrangement joins TRBV7-2 to TRBJ2-3; 7 bases align to TRBD2. The CDR3 totals 16 residues. Trimming at V came to 5 bases and at J to 2 bases, leaving 10 bases not matched to a gene. The germline V gene encodes CDR1 SGHTA and CDR2 FQGNSA. The CDR3 loop reads CASSTRLADNTDTQYF. As DNA, the CDR3 is TGTGCCAGCAGCACCCGACTAGCTGACAACACAGATACGCAGTATTTT.